Listed here is a single TCR beta chain. This entry belongs to a study of OX40 agonist ivuxolimab in advanced cancers. The wider study: Earlier treatment with anti-PD-1, anti-PD-L1 or anti-CTLA-4 was permitted, and about 40% had received some.

The CDR3 consists of 14 residues. Germline CDR1 LNHNV, CDR2 YYDKDF (reference sequence). V was clipped by 5 bases and J by 7 bases, with 14 bases between them. Sequencing used immunoSEQ multiplex PCR; TCRdb keeps in-frame clones, though not all of them. The sample shows more than 70,000 clones, about 89% of them seen only once. The sequencing used CD4+ or CD8+ T cells sorted from blood, collected in a trial of the OX40 agonist ivuxolimab. The clonotype was recovered from an adult with an advanced solid tumor such as melanoma, head and neck, liver or kidney cancer. The chain uses TRBV15 and TRBJ1-4; TRBD1 is a possible D gene (5 bases). The CDR3, as DNA: TGTGCCACCAGCGGCCTTGGGGGGGGTGAAAAACTGTTTTTT. This encodes CATSGLGGGEKLFF.